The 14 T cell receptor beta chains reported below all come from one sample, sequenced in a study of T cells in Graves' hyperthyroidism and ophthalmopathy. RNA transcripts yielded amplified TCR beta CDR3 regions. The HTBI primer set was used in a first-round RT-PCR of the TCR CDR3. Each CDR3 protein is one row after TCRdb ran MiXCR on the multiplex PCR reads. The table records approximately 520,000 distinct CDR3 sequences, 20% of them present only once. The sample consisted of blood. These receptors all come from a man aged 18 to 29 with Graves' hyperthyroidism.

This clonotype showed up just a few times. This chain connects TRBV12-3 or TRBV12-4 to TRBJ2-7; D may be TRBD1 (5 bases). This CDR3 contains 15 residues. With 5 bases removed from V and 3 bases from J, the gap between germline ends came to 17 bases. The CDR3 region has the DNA TGTGCCAGCAGTCCGTTCCAAGGACACCTCTACGAGCAGTACTTC. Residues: CASSPFQGHLYEQYF.

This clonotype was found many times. The CDR3: CASSLAAETYEQYF. CDR3 DNA: TGCGCCAGCAGCTTGGCGGCGGAGACCTACGAGCAGTACTTC. The chain employs TRBV5-1 and TRBJ2-7; D ambiguous. Germline CDR1 reads SGHRS; CDR2 reads YFSETQ. The length of the CDR3 is 14 residues. V lost 0 bases and J 2 bases, leaving 9 bases between the germline ends.

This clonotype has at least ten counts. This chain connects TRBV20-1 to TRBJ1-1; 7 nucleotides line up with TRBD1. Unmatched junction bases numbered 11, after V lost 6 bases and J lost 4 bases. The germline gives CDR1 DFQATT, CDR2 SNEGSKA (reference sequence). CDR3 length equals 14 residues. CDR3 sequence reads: CSASDRARSTEAFF. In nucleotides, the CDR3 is TGCAGTGCCTCTGACAGGGCTCGGAGCACTGAAGCTTTCTTT.

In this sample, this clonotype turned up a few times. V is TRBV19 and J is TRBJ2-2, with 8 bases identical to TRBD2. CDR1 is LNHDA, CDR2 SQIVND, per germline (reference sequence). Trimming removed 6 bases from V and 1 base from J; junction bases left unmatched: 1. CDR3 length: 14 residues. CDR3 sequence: CASRAGVNTGELFF. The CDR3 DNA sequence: TGTGCCAGTAGAGCGGGGGTGAACACCGGGGAGCTGTTTTTT.

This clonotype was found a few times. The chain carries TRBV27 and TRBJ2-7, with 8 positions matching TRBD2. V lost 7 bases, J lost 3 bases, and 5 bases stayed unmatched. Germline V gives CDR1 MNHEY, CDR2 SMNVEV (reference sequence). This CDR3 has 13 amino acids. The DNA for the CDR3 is TGTGCCAGCACTTCGAGCGGGAGCTACGAGCAGTACTTC. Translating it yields CASTSSGSYEQYF.

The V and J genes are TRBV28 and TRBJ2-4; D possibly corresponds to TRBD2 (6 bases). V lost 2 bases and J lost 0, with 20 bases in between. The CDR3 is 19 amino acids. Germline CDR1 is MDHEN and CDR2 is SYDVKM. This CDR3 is CASSLRDLRAALAKNIQYF. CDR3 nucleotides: TGTGCCAGCAGTTTAAGGGACTTAAGGGCAGCCTTAGCCAAAAACATTCAGTACTTC.

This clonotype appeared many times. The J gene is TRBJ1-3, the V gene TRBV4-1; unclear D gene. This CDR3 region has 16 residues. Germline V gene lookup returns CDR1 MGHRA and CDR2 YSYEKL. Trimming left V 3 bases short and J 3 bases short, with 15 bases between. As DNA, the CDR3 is TGCGCCAGCAGCCATGTTAGCAAGGATCATGGAAACACCATATATTTT. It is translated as CASSHVSKDHGNTIYF.

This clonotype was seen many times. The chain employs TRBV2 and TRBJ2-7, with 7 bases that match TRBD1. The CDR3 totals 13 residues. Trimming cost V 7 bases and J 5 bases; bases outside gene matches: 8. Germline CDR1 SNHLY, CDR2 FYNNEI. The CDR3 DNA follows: TGTGCCAGCACCCTGACAGGGCGGGACGAGCAGTACTTC. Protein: CASTLTGRDEQYF.

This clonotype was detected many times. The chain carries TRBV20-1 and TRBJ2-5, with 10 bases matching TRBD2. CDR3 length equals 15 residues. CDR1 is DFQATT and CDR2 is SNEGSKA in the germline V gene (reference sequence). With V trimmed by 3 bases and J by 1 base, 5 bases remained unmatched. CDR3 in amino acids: CSASSLAGVQETQYF. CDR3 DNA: TGCAGTGCTAGTTCCCTAGCGGGGGTCCAAGAGACCCAGTACTTC.

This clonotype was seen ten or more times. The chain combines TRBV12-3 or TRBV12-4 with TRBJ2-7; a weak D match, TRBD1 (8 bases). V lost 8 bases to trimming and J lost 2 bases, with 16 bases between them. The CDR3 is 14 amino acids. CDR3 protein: CASSRGTGTYEQYF. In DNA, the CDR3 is TGTGCCAGCTCGCGGGGGACAGGAACCTACGAGCAGTACTTC.

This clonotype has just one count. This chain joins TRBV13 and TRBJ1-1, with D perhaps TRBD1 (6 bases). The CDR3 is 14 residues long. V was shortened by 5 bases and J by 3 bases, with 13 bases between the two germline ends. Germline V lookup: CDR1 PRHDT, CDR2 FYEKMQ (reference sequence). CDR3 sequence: CASSPWRGDTEAFF. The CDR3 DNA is TGTGCCAGCAGCCCGTGGAGGGGGGACACTGAAGCTTTCTTT.

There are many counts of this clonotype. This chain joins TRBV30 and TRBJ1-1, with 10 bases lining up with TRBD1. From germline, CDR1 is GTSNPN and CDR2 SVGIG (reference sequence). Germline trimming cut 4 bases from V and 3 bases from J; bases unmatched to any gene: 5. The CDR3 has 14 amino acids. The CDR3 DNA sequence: TGTGCCTGGATGGGACAGGGGCGTGACACTGAAGCTTTCTTT. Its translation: CAWMGQGRDTEAFF.

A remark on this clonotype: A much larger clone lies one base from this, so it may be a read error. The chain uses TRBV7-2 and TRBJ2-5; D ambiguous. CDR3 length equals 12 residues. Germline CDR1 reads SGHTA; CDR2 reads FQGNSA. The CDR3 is CASSSVGKTKYF. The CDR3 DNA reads TGTGCCAGCAGCTCGGTGGGAAAGACCAAGTACTTC.

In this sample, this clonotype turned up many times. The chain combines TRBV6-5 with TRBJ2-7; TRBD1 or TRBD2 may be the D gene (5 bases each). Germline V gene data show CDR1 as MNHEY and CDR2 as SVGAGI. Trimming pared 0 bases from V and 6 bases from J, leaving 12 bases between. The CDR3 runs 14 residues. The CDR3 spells CASSYSRDGAEQYF. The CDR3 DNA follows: TGTGCCAGCAGTTACTCGAGGGATGGGGCCGAGCAGTACTTC.